The 9 T cell receptor beta chains given below trace back to one sample, sequenced in a study of blood T cell repertoires in COVID-19. Profiled with immunoSEQ multiplex PCR; TCRdb holds only in-frame clones, not every one. The sample lists 180,000 or so clones; just under 85% were seen once. Sequenced input: peripheral blood. These receptors were taken from a man between 35 and 55 years old who had recovered from COVID-19.

J is TRBJ1-5 and V is TRBV7-9; 9 bases match TRBD1. The germline CDR1 and CDR2 sequences are SEHNR and FQNEAQ (reference sequence). Trimming removed 2 bases from V and 4 bases from J; junction bases left unmatched: 6. The CDR3 has 16 amino acids. The CDR3 spells CASSLYGGQGNQPQHF. The CDR3 DNA sequence: TGTGCCAGCAGCTTATATGGTGGACAGGGGAATCAGCCCCAGCATTTT.

In nucleotides, the CDR3 is TGTGCCACCAGCAGACTGAGGGCTGAAGCTTTCTTT. Translating it yields CATSRLRAEAFF. This sequence joins TRBV15 and TRBJ1-1, with D unresolved. The V gene lost 2 bases and the J gene lost 6 bases, with 7 bases spanning the gap. The germline gives CDR1 LNHNV, CDR2 YYDKDF (reference sequence). The CDR3 has 12 residues.

V and J are TRBV13 and TRBJ2-1, with TRBD2 identical over 12 bases. V lost 1 base, J lost 1 base, and 11 bases stayed unmatched. Germline-derived CDR1 and CDR2 are PRHDT and FYEKMQ (reference sequence). The CDR3 length is 20 residues. The CDR3 sequence: CASSLVLGLAGNGSYNEQFF. The CDR3 DNA follows: TGTGCCAGCAGCTTAGTGTTAGGACTAGCGGGAAATGGTTCCTACAATGAGCAGTTCTTC.

V gene TRBV6-5 combines with J gene TRBJ2-3; 8 positions match TRBD1. Germline CDR1 MNHEY, CDR2 SVGAGI. This CDR3 has 15 residues. V trimming: 6 bases; J trimming: 7 bases; junction bases outside the gene matches: 12. The CDR3 is CASSQQGGEAHTQYF. The CDR3 DNA reads as TGTGCCAGCAGCCAACAGGGGGGCGAAGCTCATACGCAGTATTTT.

This clone was observed a few times. The V call is TRBV27, the J call TRBJ2-2; unclear D gene. The CDR3 length is 12 residues. Per germline, CDR1 MNHEY and CDR2 SMNVEV (reference sequence). V was pared by 5 bases and J by 2 bases, with 3 bases between. Written as DNA, the CDR3 is TGTGCCAGCAGTCCTAACACCGGGGAGCTGTTTTTT. Its translation: CASSPNTGELFF.

This rearrangement joins TRBV6-6 to TRBJ2-3; D may be TRBD2 (5 bases). Per the germline V gene, CDR1 is MNHNY and CDR2 is SVGAGI (reference sequence). Trimming cost V 4 bases and J 1 base, with 9 bases left between them. The CDR3 totals 14 residues. This CDR3 is CASSLMRGTDTQYF. Here the CDR3 DNA reads TGTGCCAGCAGTTTGATGCGGGGCACAGATACGCAGTATTTT.

The V and J genes are TRBV5-6 and TRBJ2-4, with 9 bases aligning to TRBD1. The CDR3 extends over 15 amino acids. V shed 4 bases, J shed 8 bases, and the junction held 10 bases outside the gene matches. Germline lookup yields CDR1 SGHDT and CDR2 YYEEEE. The CDR3 protein is CASSPNSGQGDIQYF. The CDR3 region has the DNA TGTGCCAGCAGCCCAAACTCGGGACAGGGAGACATTCAGTACTTC.

The CDR3: CASSPLSQETQYF. The CDR3, as DNA: TGTGCCAGCTCACCTCTAAGCCAAGAGACCCAGTACTTC. This chain joins TRBV18 and TRBJ2-5; D gene uncertain. Germline assignment: CDR1 KGHSH and CDR2 LQKENI. V was clipped by 3 bases and J by 1 base, with 6 bases between them. The CDR3 runs to 13 residues.

The rearrangement uses TRBV4-1 and TRBJ2-2; tentatively, D is TRBD2 (6 bases). This CDR3 is 12 amino acids long. Germline V CDR1 and CDR2: MGHRA, YSYEKL. V lost 4 bases, J lost 6 bases, and 6 bases lay in between. The CDR3 is CASSRLAGELFF. The CDR3 coding sequence is TGCGCCAGCAGCCGACTAGCCGGGGAGCTGTTTTTT.